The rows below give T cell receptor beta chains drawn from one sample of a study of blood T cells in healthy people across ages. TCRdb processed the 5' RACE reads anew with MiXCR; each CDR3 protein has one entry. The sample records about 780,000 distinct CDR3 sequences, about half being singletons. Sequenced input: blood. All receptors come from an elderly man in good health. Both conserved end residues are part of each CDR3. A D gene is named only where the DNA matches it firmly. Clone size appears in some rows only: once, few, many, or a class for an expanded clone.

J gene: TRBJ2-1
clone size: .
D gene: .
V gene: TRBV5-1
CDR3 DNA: TGCGCCAGCAGCCCCCTCGAGCTCGGGGGGCCTTTGAATGAGCAGTTCTTC
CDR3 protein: CASSPLELGGPLNEQFF

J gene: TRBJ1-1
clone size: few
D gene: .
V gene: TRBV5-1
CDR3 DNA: TGCGCCAGCAGCGAATATCCGGGACTGGATTTGAACACTGAAGCTTTCTTT
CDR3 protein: CASSEYPGLDLNTEAFF

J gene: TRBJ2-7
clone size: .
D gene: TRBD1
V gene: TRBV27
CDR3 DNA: TGTGCCAGCAGAGCTTGGGACAGGGACAATGAGCAGTACTTC
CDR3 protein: CASRAWDRDNEQYF

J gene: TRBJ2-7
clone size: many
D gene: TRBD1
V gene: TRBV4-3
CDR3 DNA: TGCGCCAGCAGCCAAGTTTTTTCGGGGACAGGGTCCCCATACGAGCAGTACTTC
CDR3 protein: CASSQVFSGTGSPYEQYF

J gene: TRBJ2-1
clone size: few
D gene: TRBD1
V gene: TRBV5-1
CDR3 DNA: TGCGCCAGCAGCTTGGTAACAGGGGATGCGGGTGAGCAGTTCTTC
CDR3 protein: CASSLVTGDAGEQFF

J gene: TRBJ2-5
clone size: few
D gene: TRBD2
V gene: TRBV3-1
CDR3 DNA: TGTGCCAGCAGCCAAAGCGGGAGGTTCAAAGAGACCCAGTACTTC
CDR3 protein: CASSQSGRFKETQYF

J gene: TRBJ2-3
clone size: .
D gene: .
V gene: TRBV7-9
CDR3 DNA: TGTTCCAGCAGCCCCTCTACAGGAGCGCAGTATTTT
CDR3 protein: CSSSPSTGAQYF

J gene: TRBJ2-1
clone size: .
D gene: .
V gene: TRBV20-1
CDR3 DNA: TGCAGTGCTAGCCGGACAGAGGGAACCCAGCAGTTCTTC
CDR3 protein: CSASRTEGTQQFF

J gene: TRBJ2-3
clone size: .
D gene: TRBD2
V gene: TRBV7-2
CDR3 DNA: TGTGCCAGCAGCATGTCCGGGACTAGAGGCACAGATGCGCAGTATTTT
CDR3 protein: CASSMSGTRGTDAQYF

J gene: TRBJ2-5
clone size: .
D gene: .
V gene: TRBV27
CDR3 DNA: TGTGCCAGCAGTGCATACTCCGGGTCACACCAAGAGACCCAGTACTTC
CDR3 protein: CASSAYSGSHQETQYF

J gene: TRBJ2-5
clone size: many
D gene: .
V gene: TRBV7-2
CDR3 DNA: TGTGCCAGCAGCTTAGCTTTAACGGCGCGGGAGACCCAGTACTTC
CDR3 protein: CASSLALTARETQYF

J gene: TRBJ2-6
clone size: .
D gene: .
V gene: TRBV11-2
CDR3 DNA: TGTGCCAGCAGCTTAAGCGGGTTGTCCTCTGGGGCCAACGTCCTGACTTTC
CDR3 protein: CASSLSGLSSGANVLTF

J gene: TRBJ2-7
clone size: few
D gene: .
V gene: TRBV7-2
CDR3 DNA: TGTGCCAGCAGCTTAGTGGGGCTTACGACCTACGAGCAGTACTTC
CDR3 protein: CASSLVGLTTYEQYF

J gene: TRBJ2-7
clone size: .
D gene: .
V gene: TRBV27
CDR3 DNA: TGTGCCAGCAGTTTAGCGCGGGAATCCTACGAGCAGTACTTC
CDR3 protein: CASSLARESYEQYF

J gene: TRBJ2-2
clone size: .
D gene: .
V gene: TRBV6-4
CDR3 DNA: TGTGCCAGCAGAAAAGAGCGGAACACCGGGGAGCTGTTTTTT
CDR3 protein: CASRKERNTGELFF

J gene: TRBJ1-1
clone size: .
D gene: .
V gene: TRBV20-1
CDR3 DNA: TGCAGTGCTAGCACCAGGACTCTGAACACTGAAGCTTTCTTT
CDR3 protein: CSASTRTLNTEAFF

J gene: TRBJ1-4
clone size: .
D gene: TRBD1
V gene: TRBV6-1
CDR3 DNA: TGTGCCAGCAGTGACACAGGGGGCGGTAATGAAAAACTGTTTTTT
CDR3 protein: CASSDTGGGNEKLFF

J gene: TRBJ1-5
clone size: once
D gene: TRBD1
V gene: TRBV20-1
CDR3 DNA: TGCGGTGCTATAGGACAGGGGGCAATTCAGCCCCAGCATTTT
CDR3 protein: CGAIGQGAIQPQHF

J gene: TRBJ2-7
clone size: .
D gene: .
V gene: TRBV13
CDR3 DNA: TGTGCCAGCAGCTTAGCCCAATACGAGCAGTACTTC
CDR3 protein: CASSLAQYEQYF

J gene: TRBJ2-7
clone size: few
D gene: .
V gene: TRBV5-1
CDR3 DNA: TGCGCCAGCAGCGGAAACCCAGTCAGCTACGAGCAGTACTTC
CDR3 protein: CASSGNPVSYEQYF

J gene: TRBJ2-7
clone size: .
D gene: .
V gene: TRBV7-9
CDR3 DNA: TGTGCCAGCACCACGGACGGGACCTACGAGCAGTACTTC
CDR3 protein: CASTTDGTYEQYF

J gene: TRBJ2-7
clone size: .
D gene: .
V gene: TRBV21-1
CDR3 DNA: TGTGCCAGCAGCTTTTTTGGGCAGGTTTTTACCTACGAGCAGTACTTC
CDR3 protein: CASSFFGQVFTYEQYF

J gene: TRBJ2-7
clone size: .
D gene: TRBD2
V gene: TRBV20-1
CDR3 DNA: TGCAGTGGGAAGGTAGCGGGGTCCTACGAGCAGTACTTC
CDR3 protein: CSGKVAGSYEQYF

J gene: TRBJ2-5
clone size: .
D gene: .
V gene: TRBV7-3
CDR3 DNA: TGTGCCAGCAGCCGTGACCCTACCCAAGAGACCCAGTACTTC
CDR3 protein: CASSRDPTQETQYF

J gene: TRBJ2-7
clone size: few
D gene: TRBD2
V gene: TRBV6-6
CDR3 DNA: TGTGCCAGCAGTTACCCTAGCGGGAGGCCGAGTCATCACGAGCAGTACTTC
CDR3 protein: CASSYPSGRPSHHEQYF

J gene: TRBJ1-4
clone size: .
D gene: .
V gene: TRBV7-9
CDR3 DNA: TGTGCCAGCAGCTTAGCTGGGACCCAGGAAGAAAAACTGTTTTTT
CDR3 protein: CASSLAGTQEEKLFF

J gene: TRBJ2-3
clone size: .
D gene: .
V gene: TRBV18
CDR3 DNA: TGTGCCAGCTCAACCCTAGCGACAGATACGCAGTATTTT
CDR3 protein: CASSTLATDTQYF

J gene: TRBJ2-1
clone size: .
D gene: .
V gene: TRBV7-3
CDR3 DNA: TGTGCCAGCAGCTTAATTCTCCAGCCCGACTCCTACAATGAGCAGTTCTTC
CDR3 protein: CASSLILQPDSYNEQFF

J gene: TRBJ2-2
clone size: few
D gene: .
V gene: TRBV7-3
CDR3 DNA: TGTGCCAGCAGCCCAACCTTAGTGCCCGGGGAGCTGTTTTTT
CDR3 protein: CASSPTLVPGELFF

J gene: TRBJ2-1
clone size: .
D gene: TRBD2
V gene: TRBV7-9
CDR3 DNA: TGTGCCAGCAGCCAACTAGCGGTAAACAATGAGCAGTTCTTC
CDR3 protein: CASSQLAVNNEQFF

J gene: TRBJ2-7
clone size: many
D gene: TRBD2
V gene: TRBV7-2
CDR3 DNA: TGTGCCAGCAGCCCCGCTTCCCCCATACATGGTGGGAGGGCTCCCGAGCAGTACTTC
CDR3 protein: CASSPASPIHGGRAPEQYF

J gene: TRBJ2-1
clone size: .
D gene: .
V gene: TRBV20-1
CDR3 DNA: TGCAGTGCTAGAGATTCGACCAGAACCTCCTACAATGAGCAGTTCTTC
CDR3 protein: CSARDSTRTSYNEQFF

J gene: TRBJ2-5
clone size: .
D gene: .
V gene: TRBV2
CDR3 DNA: TGTGCCAGCAGTCCCACGGGGAGAGGGGACAAGAGAACGACCCAGTACTTC
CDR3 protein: CASSPTGRGDKRTTQYF

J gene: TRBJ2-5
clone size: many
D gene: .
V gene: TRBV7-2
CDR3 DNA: TGTGCCAGCAGCCTCGGGACCCGAGAGACCCAGTACTTC
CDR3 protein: CASSLGTRETQYF

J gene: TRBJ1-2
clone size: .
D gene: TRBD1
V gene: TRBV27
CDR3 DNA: TGTGCCAGCAGTAGGGGGGACAGGGGAATCTATGGCTACACCTTC
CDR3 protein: CASSRGDRGIYGYTF

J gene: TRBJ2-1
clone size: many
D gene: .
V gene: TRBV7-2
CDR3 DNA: TGTGCCAGCAGCTTAGTTAGCCGGGAGCAGTTCTTC
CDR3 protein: CASSLVSREQFF

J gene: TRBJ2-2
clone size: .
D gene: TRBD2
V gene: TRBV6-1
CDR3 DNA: TGTGCCAGCAGCGCAACTAGCGCGAACACCGGGGAGCTGTTTTTT
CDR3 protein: CASSATSANTGELFF

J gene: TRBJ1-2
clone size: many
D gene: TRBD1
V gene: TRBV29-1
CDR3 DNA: TGCAGCGTTGAAGTTTCAGGGGGGTTGAACTATGGCTACACCTTC
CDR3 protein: CSVEVSGGLNYGYTF

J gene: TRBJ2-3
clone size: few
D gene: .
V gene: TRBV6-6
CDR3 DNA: TGTGCCAGCAGTTATCCCCCTCCAGATACGCAGTATTTT
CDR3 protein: CASSYPPPDTQYF

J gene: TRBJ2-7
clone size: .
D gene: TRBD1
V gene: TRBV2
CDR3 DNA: TGTGCCAGCAGCGCAACAGGGGCCGTGTACGAGCAGTACTTC
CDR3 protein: CASSATGAVYEQYF

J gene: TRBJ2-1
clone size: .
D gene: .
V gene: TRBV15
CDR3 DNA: TGTGCCGCTGCCGGGGCATACGATTACAATGAGCAGTTCTTC
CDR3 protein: CAAAGAYDYNEQFF

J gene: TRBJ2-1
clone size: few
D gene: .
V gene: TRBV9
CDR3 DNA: TGTGCCAGCAGCGTTTCCCCCCGAGCGAATGAGCAGTTCTTC
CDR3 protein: CASSVSPRANEQFF

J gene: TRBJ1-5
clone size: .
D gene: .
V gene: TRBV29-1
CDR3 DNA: TGCAGCCCCGACGGGTCCAATCAGCCCCAGCATTTT
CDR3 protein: CSPDGSNQPQHF

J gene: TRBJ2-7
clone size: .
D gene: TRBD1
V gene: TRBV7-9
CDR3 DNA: TGTGCCAGCAGCACCTCCGGGACAGATTGGTACTTC
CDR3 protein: CASSTSGTDWYF

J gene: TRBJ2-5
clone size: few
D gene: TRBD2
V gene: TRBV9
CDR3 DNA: TGTGCCAGCAGCCCAAGGACTAGCGGGGCGGAGACCCAGTACTTC
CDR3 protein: CASSPRTSGAETQYF

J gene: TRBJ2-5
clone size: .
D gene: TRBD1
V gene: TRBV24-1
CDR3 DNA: TGTGCCACCGGGACAGGGAAAGAGACCCAGTACTTC
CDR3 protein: CATGTGKETQYF

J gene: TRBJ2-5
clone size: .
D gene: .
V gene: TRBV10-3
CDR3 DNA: TGTGCCATCAGTGAAGGGGGATTGGGGCAAGAGACCCAGTACTTC
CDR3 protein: CAISEGGLGQETQYF

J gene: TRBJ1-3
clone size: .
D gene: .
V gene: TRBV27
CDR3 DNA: TGTGCCAGCAGTTTACTAAGAGGGGGTGCTGGAAACACCATATATTTT
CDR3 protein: CASSLLRGGAGNTIYF

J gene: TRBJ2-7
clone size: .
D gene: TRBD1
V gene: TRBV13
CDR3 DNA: TGTGCCAGCAGCTCCGGATTACCGGGACAGGGTATATACGAGCAGTACTTC
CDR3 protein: CASSSGLPGQGIYEQYF

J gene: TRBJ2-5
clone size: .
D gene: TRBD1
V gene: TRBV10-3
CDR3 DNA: TGTGCCATCAGTGAGTCTCAAACAGGGGAAGAGACCCAGTACTTC
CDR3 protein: CAISESQTGEETQYF

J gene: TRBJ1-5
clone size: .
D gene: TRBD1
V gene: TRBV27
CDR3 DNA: TGTGCCAGCAGTTCCCACAGGGGAATAGGCAATCAGCCCCAGCATTTT
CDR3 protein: CASSSHRGIGNQPQHF

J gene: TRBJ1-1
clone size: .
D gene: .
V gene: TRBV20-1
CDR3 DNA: TGCAGTGCCGATGGGGGCTGGAACACTGAAGCTTTCTTT
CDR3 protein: CSADGGWNTEAFF

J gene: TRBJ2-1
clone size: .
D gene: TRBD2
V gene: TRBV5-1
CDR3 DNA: TGCGCCAGCTGTCCGGGACTAGGTTACAATGAGCAGTTCTTC
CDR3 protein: CASCPGLGYNEQFF

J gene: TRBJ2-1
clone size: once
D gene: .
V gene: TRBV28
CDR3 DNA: TGTGCCAGCAGTTCCACGAGACACGGTATCTACAATGAGCAGTTCTTC
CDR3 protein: CASSSTRHGIYNEQFF

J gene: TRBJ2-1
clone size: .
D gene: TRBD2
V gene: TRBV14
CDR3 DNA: TGTGCCAGCAGCCAGCGAAGGTCGACGGGAGGGCCGGGCTTTAACGATGAGCAGTTCTTC
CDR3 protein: CASSQRRSTGGPGFNDEQFF

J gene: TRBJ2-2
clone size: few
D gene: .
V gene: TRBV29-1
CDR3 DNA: TGCAGCGTTAATTTCAAGAACACCGGGGAGCTGTTTTTT
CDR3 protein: CSVNFKNTGELFF

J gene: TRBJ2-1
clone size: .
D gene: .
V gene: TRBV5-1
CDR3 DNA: TGCGCCAGCAGCTGGGAACGGGACGACTACAATGAGCAGTTCTTC
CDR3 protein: CASSWERDDYNEQFF

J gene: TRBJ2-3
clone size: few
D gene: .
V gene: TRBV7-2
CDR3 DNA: TGTGCCAGCAGCTTAGTAGGTAGAGGCCAGGTCGGCGATACGCAGTATTTT
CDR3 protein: CASSLVGRGQVGDTQYF

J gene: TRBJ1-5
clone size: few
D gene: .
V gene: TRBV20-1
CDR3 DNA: TGCAGTGCTAGTGTCCTCCCTGGGAGCAATCAGCCCCAGCATTTT
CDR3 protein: CSASVLPGSNQPQHF

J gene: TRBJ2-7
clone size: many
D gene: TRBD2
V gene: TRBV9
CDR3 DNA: TGTGCCAGCAGCCCTCGGACTAGTAGCACGGGAGAGCAGTACTTC
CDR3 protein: CASSPRTSSTGEQYF